Presented here are 21 T cell receptor beta chains from one specimen sequenced in a study of lymphopenia after photon versus proton radiotherapy. Measured with immunoSEQ multiplex PCR; TCRdb has only the in-frame clones, and not every one. The sample records 37,000 or so clones, roughly 84% being singletons. The specimen was peripheral blood, collected from a patient treated with photon-based radiotherapy. These receptors originate from a man aged 50-60 years with gastric cancer.

Written as DNA, the CDR3 is TGTGCCACCAGCAGAGGTTCAACTAATGAAAAACTGTTTTTT. It yields the protein CATSRGSTNEKLFF. The chain couples TRBV15 to TRBJ1-4; no clear D gene. The CDR3 is 14 amino acids. Trimming stripped 1 base from V and 0 bases from J, with 3 bases between. Germline V lookup: CDR1 LNHNV, CDR2 YYDKDF (reference sequence).

The count of this clone is one. The chain is built from TRBV6-5 and TRBJ1-3; D gene uncertain. Germline loops: CDR1 MNHEY, CDR2 SVGAGI. V was trimmed by 0 bases and J by 1 base, leaving 1 base between them. This CDR3 has 13 residues. The CDR3: CASSYSSGNTIYF. DNA for the CDR3: TGTGCCAGCAGTTACTCATCTGGAAACACCATATATTTT.

The chain joins TRBV19 to TRBJ1-6; 11 nucleotides match TRBD1. The CDR3 extends over 15 amino acids. Germline trimming cut 3 bases from V and 10 bases from J; bases unmatched to any gene: 5. Germline values: CDR1 LNHDA, CDR2 SQIVND (reference sequence). Written as DNA, the CDR3 is TGTGCCAGTAGTATGGGGACAGGGGGAGAATCACCCCTCCACTTT. Translated: CASSMGTGGESPLHF.

This chain joins TRBV20-1 and TRBJ2-7; no clear D. Germline lookup yields CDR1 DFQATT and CDR2 SNEGSKA (reference sequence). This CDR3 is built from 11 residues. With 3 bases removed from V and 0 bases from J, the gap between germline ends came to 3 bases. CDR3 DNA: TGCAGTGCTAGGAGCTCCTACGAGCAGTACTTC. Protein product: CSARSSYEQYF.

J is TRBJ2-1 and V is TRBV7-6; 8 bases align to TRBD1. Germline V lookup: CDR1 SGHVS, CDR2 FNYEAQ. The CDR3 covers 16 residues. After removal of 5 bases from V and 7 bases from J, the junction contained 13 bases not matched to a gene. This CDR3 is CASSEPPGQGLNEQFF. The CDR3 DNA reads as TGTGCCAGCAGCGAACCTCCTGGACAGGGCCTAAATGAGCAGTTCTTC.

The rearrangement links TRBV28 to TRBJ2-5, with 8 bases aligning to TRBD2. The CDR3 covers 14 residues. V was pared by 8 bases and J by 5 bases, with 10 bases of the junction left unmatched. Germline CDR1 MDHEN, CDR2 SYDVKM. The CDR3 here is CASLREGLLETQYF. CDR3 DNA: TGTGCCAGCCTCCGGGAGGGCCTGTTGGAGACCCAGTACTTC.

The chain joins TRBV9 to TRBJ1-1; a possible D gene is TRBD1 (6 bases). The CDR3 runs 13 residues. CDR1 is SGDLS, CDR2 YYNGEE, per germline. V shed 3 bases and J shed 4 bases, with 10 bases lying between them. CDR3 amino acids: CASSDAGVTEAFF. The CDR3 DNA follows: TGTGCCAGCAGCGACGCAGGGGTCACTGAAGCTTTCTTT.

This chain links TRBV9 with TRBJ1-4; D remains unclear. The ends were cut back, 0 bases at V and 7 bases at J, with 19 bases in the middle. This CDR3 has 17 amino acids. Germline-derived CDR1 and CDR2 are SGDLS and YYNGEE. CDR3: CASSVGETENLSEKLFF. DNA of the CDR3: TGTGCCAGCAGCGTAGGCGAGACGGAGAACCTATCTGAAAAACTGTTTTTT.

Comment on this clone: In the same sample, other DNA sequences code for this CDR3. This chain connects TRBV9 to TRBJ2-1, with no clear D. The CDR3 extends over 15 amino acids. V lost 0 bases, J lost 0 bases, and 7 bases lay in between. Germline CDR1 SGDLS, CDR2 YYNGEE. The CDR3 region has the DNA TGTGCCAGCAGCGTAGGCGCGAGCTCCTACAATGAGCAGTTCTTC. It is translated as CASSVGASSYNEQFF.

This rearrangement joins TRBV7-2 to TRBJ1-2; perhaps TRBD1 as D (6 bases). Between the trimmed V and J ends, which lost 4 bases and 4 bases, there was a span of 10 bases. Germline-derived CDR1 and CDR2 are SGHTA and FQGNSA. The CDR3 spans 13 residues. The CDR3 DNA follows: TGTGCCAGCAGCTCGGGCAGGGGCTATGGCTACACCTTC. It codes for CASSSGRGYGYTF.

V gene TRBV10-3 combines with J gene TRBJ2-3; TRBD1 matches at 8 bases. The CDR3 runs to 19 residues. Germline lookup yields CDR1 ENHRY and CDR2 SYGVKD. The ends lost 5 bases at V and 0 bases at J; junction bases unmatched: 16. DNA for the CDR3: TGTGCCATCAGTCCACAACCGGGACAGGAGACACTTAGCACAGATACGCAGTATTTT. Its translation: CAISPQPGQETLSTDTQYF.

The table lists this clone with a count of one. The V gene is TRBV18, the J gene TRBJ1-1, with unresolved D. The V end was cut by 3 bases, the J end by 1 base, with 15 bases between. Germline CDR1 is KGHSH and CDR2 is LQKENI. The CDR3 consists of 16 residues. As DNA, the CDR3 is TGTGCCAGCTCACCCCTCCCCGATTCTCCGAACACTGAAGCTTTCTTT. Translated, it gives CASSPLPDSPNTEAFF.

The V and J genes are TRBV19 and TRBJ2-2, with 7 nucleotides matching TRBD1. This CDR3 is 14 amino acids long. J lost 5 bases, V lost 5 bases, and 5 bases had no gene match. Germline CDR1 LNHDA, CDR2 SQIVND (reference sequence). The CDR3 here is CASSSQGETGELFF. CDR3 in DNA: TGTGCCAGTAGTTCCCAGGGGGAGACCGGGGAGCTGTTTTTT.

This sequence joins TRBV6-1 and TRBJ2-3, with D perhaps TRBD1 (5 bases). Germline values: CDR1 MNHNS, CDR2 SASEGT. The CDR3 is 14 residues long. The V and J ends lost 1 base and 3 bases respectively, with 8 bases between them. DNA of the CDR3: TGTGCCAGCAGTGAAGGACAGAAAACAGATACGCAGTATTTT. It translates to CASSEGQKTDTQYF.

The rearrangement uses TRBV28 and TRBJ2-7; tentative D call: TRBD2 (7 bases). The V end was cut by 1 base, the J end by 4 bases, with 14 bases between. The CDR3 has 15 residues. Germline V lookup: CDR1 MDHEN, CDR2 SYDVKM. DNA of the CDR3: TGTGCCAGCAGTTTATATGGGGGGGCGAGGTACGAGCAGTACTTC. Translating it yields CASSLYGGARYEQYF.

This chain links TRBV19 with TRBJ2-6; possible D gene TRBD2, 5 bases. CDR3 length equals 17 residues. Deletions cut 4 bases from V and 3 bases from J, with 16 bases between. CDR1 and CDR2 from the germline V gene are LNHDA and SQIVND (reference sequence). CDR3 sequence reads: CASSSTGKVVGANVLTF. In DNA, the CDR3 is TGTGCCAGTAGTAGCACGGGAAAAGTAGTTGGGGCCAACGTCCTGACTTTC.

This clone was counted only a few times. This chain joins TRBV11-2 and TRBJ1-2; possibly TRBD1 for D (5 bases). The CDR3 extends over 18 amino acids. V lost 5 bases to trimming and J lost 6 bases, with 28 bases between them. Germline loops: CDR1 SGHAT, CDR2 FQNNGV. CDR3 region: CASSPLGPTREGPDGYTF. The CDR3, as DNA: TGTGCCAGCAGCCCTTTAGGTCCGACAAGGGAGGGGCCCGATGGCTACACCTTC.

The chain employs TRBV7-4 and TRBJ2-5; 9 bases match TRBD2. Near its end, the DNA agrees better with TRBJ2-7, so the J call may be wrong. Germline V lookup: CDR1 SGHVT, CDR2 SQSDAQ. The CDR3 contains 19 residues. The CDR3 loop reads CASSLNFRLAGADTYEQYF. The CDR3 nucleotides are TGTGCCAGCAGCTTAAATTTCCGTTTAGCGGGAGCGGATACTTACGAGCAGTACTTC.

The J gene is TRBJ2-7, the V gene TRBV7-8; D unresolved. CDR3 length equals 13 residues. The V and J ends lost 5 bases and 2 bases respectively, with 10 bases between them. From germline, CDR1 is SGHVS and CDR2 FQNEAQ. CDR3 loop: CASSTKYTYEQYF. The CDR3 DNA sequence: TGTGCCAGCAGCACAAAATACACCTACGAGCAGTACTTC. The full variable domain, rest sourced from reference TRBV7-8 and TRBJ2-7, is GAGVSQSPRYKVAKRGQDVALRCDPISGHVSLFWYQQALGQGPEFLTYFQNEAQLDKSGLPSDRFFAERPEGSVSTLKIQRTQQEDSAVYLCASSTKYTYEQYFGPGTRLTVT.

V and J are TRBV5-6 and TRBJ1-1, with D uncertain. V dropped 4 bases and J dropped 4 bases, with 11 bases sitting between them. The CDR3 consists of 13 residues. CDR1 is SGHDT and CDR2 is YYEEEE in the germline V gene. The CDR3 DNA sequence: TGTGCCAGCAGCAGCAGAGGTAGCACTGAAGCTTTCTTT. This sequence encodes CASSSRGSTEAFF.

The V and J genes are TRBV2 and TRBJ2-5; no firm D call. CDR3 size: 13 residues. From germline, CDR1 is SNHLY and CDR2 FYNNEI. V was trimmed by 4 bases and J by 2 bases, leaving 8 bases between them. The CDR3 DNA is TGTGCCAGCAGTGGAGGTGTTCAAGAGACCCAGTACTTC. Its protein product is CASSGGVQETQYF.